This TCR beta chain originates from a study of resident and recirculating memory T cells in vitiligo. Only in-frame clones appear in the TCRdb table, and some are missing; sequencing was by immunoSEQ multiplex PCR. The sample yields 55,000 to 75,000 clones, approximately 89% seen once. The CDR3 has 16 amino acids. CDR1 is SGHRS, CDR2 YFSETQ, per germline. The trim removed 0 bases at V and 7 bases at J, leaving 8 bases unmatched. Sequencing was done on a sample of blood. The source of this sequence is a male donor with vitiligo. V is TRBV5-1 and J is TRBJ2-2; 8 bases line up with TRBD1. The CDR3 DNA reads as TGCGCCAGCAGCTTGGACCAGGACAGGGTTGACGGGGAGCTGTTTTTT. It yields the protein CASSLDQDRVDGELFF.